This record concerns one TCR beta chain sequence. Profiling relied on immunoSEQ multiplex PCR, and the TCRdb table lists in-frame clones only, not all of them. The data contain 60,000 to 75,000 clones, 83% of them singletons. This sample was taken from a study of OX40 agonist ivuxolimab in advanced cancers. The CDR3 covers 13 residues. V was shortened by 10 bases and J by 5 bases, with 14 bases between the two germline ends. CDR1 is ENHRY and CDR2 is SYGVKD in the germline V gene. The chain carries TRBV10-3 and TRBJ2-2; D perhaps matches TRBD1 (6 bases). The source material was CD4+ or CD8+ T cells sorted from blood, sampled in a trial of the OX40 agonist ivuxolimab. The source is an adult with an advanced solid tumor such as melanoma, head and neck, liver or kidney cancer. CDR3 nucleotides: TGTGCCACCCGCCAGGGGCAAACCGGGGAGCTGTTTTTT. Protein product: CATRQGQTGELFF.